This passage covers 2 T cell receptor beta chains from one sample sequenced in a study of spatial heterogeneity in lung cancer. Described time point: sample taken at primary tumor resection. The authors sequenced whole RNA from tumor, nontumor lung or frozen PBMC without sorting. TCRdb recomputed calls from the 5' RACE reads with MiXCR, one row per CDR3 protein. Here the sample spans about 50,000 distinct CDR3 sequences, about 7.4% being singletons. Here the sequenced sample was PBMCs, taken at surgery. The receptor source for this set is a female donor with early-stage non-small cell lung cancer.

This clonotype was detected a few times. The CDR3 sequence is CASRADDEKLFF. CDR3 DNA sequence: TGTGCCAGCAGGGCCGATGATGAAAAACTGTTTTTT. This rearrangement joins TRBV12-3 or TRBV12-4 to TRBJ1-4; D remains unclear. CDR3 length: 12 residues. Trimming cost V 6 bases and J 6 bases, with 8 bases left between them.

The chain is built from TRBV4-3 and TRBJ2-7, with a weak D call TRBD2 (5 bases). The CDR3 length is 14 residues. Germline-derived CDR1 and CDR2 are LGHNA and YSLEER. Trimming stripped 4 bases from V and 9 bases from J, with 19 bases between. Here the CDR3 reads CASSPSSTTPRQYF. CDR3 in DNA: TGCGCCAGCAGCCCCTCTTCGACTACACCACGGCAGTACTTC.